This section outlines one T cell receptor (beta chain) sequence together with its context. As handled by the study authors: How many nucleated cells were present was estimated from reference gene primer amplification. Method: immunoSEQ multiplex PCR; TCRdb's copy keeps in-frame clones and lacks some. For V, J and clone size, that table is used; D and trimming come from the DNA. The table has around 97,000 clones, more than 80% seen once. With V trimmed by 1 base and J by 4 bases, 5 bases remained unmatched. Per germline, CDR1 LNHNV and CDR2 YYDKDF (reference sequence). CDR3 size: 15 residues. This sample is drawn from a study of blood T cell repertoires in COVID-19. Study details: Collection of acute and convalescent COVID-19 samples took place in the United States, Italy and Spain. In each case, the material was cDNA or gDNA derived from T cells, B-cell-depleted T cells, or PBMCs.

The receptor was derived from a human donor in a cohort sampled during active COVID-19. The chain joins TRBV15 to TRBJ2-7; 9 bases agree with TRBD1. The sample was peripheral blood. CDR3 nucleotide sequence: TGTGCCACCAGCAGAGGGGGACAGGGAGCTTACGAGCAGTACTTC. Protein: CATSRGGQGAYEQYF.